This T cell receptor (beta chain) was found in a study of shared clonotypes between healthy human individuals. Whole-study results and caveats: Approximately 5% was the fraction of naive CD4 clonotypes found shared across several donors. Naive subsets tended to show greater estimated richness than memory subsets.

Per the study methods: Junction-only immunoSEQ sequences carried no quality scores, so filtering differed. The protocol was immunoSEQ multiplex PCR, while the TCRdb copy is restricted to in-frame clones and leaves out a portion. D and trimming come from the DNA, and the V and J calls and clone size come from that table. The sample lists around 2,000,000 clones, roughly 95% occurring once. With regard to this clone: Its antigen is unidentified.

V shed 6 bases and J shed 0 bases, with 11 bases lying between them. The CDR3 has 14 amino acids. Germline V gene sequence: CDR1 SGHTA, CDR2 FQGNSA. Naive CD4+ cells were CD45RA-selected; the remaining cells were memory. V usage is TRBV7-2 and J usage is TRBJ1-1, with a weak D call TRBD1 (5 bases). The TCR comes from a man aged 18 to 30 in good health. Sample: naive CD4+ T cells sorted from blood. Stated subset: CD45RA+ positively selected. In DNA form, the CDR3 reads TGTGCCAGCAGTCCCGAGGGGTTGAACACTGAAGCTTTCTTT. Its protein is CASSPEGLNTEAFF.